Each of the 5 T cell receptor beta chains below was sequenced from the same sample in a study of T cell responses to AZD1222 COVID-19 vaccine. Libraries were prepared by immunoSEQ multiplex PCR; TCRdb keeps only in-frame clonotypes and omits some of them. The table includes approximately 180,000 clones, roughly 91% detected once. Sequencing was performed on peripheral blood, taken 28 days after the second AZD1222 dose. These receptors came from an adult who received the AZD1222 COVID-19 vaccine.

The chain uses TRBV28 and TRBJ1-3, with unresolved D. Deletions cut 7 bases from V and 0 bases from J, with 13 bases between. This CDR3 comprises 15 residues. Germline CDR1 is MDHEN and CDR2 is SYDVKM. CDR3 residues: CASIPSLFSGNTIYF. The CDR3 DNA follows: TGTGCCAGCATCCCTTCCCTCTTCTCTGGAAACACCATATATTTT.

V gene TRBV15 combines with J gene TRBJ2-7, with 8 bases identical to TRBD2. Germline V gene sequence: CDR1 LNHNV, CDR2 YYDKDF (reference sequence). CDR3 length: 14 residues. V shed 0 bases and J 4 bases; nucleotides not matched to a gene: 2. In DNA form, the CDR3 reads TGTGCCACCAGCAGAGATCGACTAGCGTACGAGCAGTACTTC. Amino acids: CATSRDRLAYEQYF.

This sequence joins TRBV11-2 and TRBJ2-7; a possible D gene is TRBD1 (6 bases). The CDR3 is made up of 14 amino acids. V lost 1 base to trimming and J lost 2 bases, with 9 bases between them. Germline V lookup: CDR1 SGHAT, CDR2 FQNNGV. CDR3 nucleotides: TGTGCCAGCAGCTTAGCACAGGGTGCCTACGAGCAGTACTTC. Encoded protein: CASSLAQGAYEQYF.

To note about this clone: The same CDR3 is also encoded by other DNA sequences in this sample. This sequence joins TRBV12-3 or TRBV12-4 and TRBJ1-4, with D uncertain. V lost 1 base to trimming and J lost 8 bases, with 2 bases between them. The CDR3 sequence is 11 residues long. The CDR3 spells CASSLGEKLFF. Written as DNA, the CDR3 is TGTGCCAGCAGTTTAGGCGAAAAACTGTTTTTT.

The chain is built from TRBV15 and TRBJ2-7, with no clear D. This CDR3 has 10 residues. Trimming pared 8 bases from V and 5 bases from J, leaving 7 bases between. Germline lookup yields CDR1 LNHNV and CDR2 YYDKDF (reference sequence). CDR3 sequence: CATFPNEQYF. In DNA form, the CDR3 reads TGTGCCACCTTCCCCAACGAGCAGTACTTC.